This T cell receptor (beta chain) was sequenced for a study of a mutant IDH1 vaccine in newly diagnosed glioma (dated by TCRdb to 2020 to 2022). Background on the whole study: Eight vaccinations were administered to patients in weeks 1, 3, 5, 7, 11, 15, 19 and 23, corresponding to visits V03 through V10. Vaccination was initiated 4-6 weeks after radiotherapy alone, or concurrently with temozolomide cycles in the chemotherapy-containing groups. The roughly 33 treated patients were roughly 62% male and about 40% female, with a mean age of roughly 40 years. Prior to enrollment, patients had been given standard therapy consisting of radiotherapy alone, temozolomide alone, or radiochemotherapy with temozolomide, with the combination given to most patients. Peripheral blood was drawn at six visits: V03 (baseline), V05, V07, V10, V12 and V13. For exploratory analyses, fewer than 30 treated patients had longitudinal TCRB deep sequencing done wherever samples were available. The full study reports these points: Immune responses induced by the vaccine were seen in approximately 93% of patients across multiple MHC alleles. It was noted by the authors that analyses of patient blood samples could not be reproduced owing to sample limitations. Availability determined which PBMC samples were chosen for TCRB deep sequencing. Pseudoprogression seemed to be unrelated to changes in the top peripheral T cell clonotypes found by TCRB sequencing.

This clone was counted only a few times. Its antigen is still unknown. One base away there is no much larger clone; base qualities are not given. Trimmed from V: 3 bases; trimmed from J: 6 bases; junction bases lacking a gene match: 8. From the cysteine through the phenylalanine, the CDR3 covers 15 amino acids. Solely the CDR3 DNA is kept, with 45 bases framed from the first base. The germline V gene encodes CDR1 SSHAT and CDR2 FNYEAQ (reference sequence). The time point label, read with the paper, signifies: week 11, during vaccination. A 20-mer mutant IDH1 peptide at 300 micrograms in Montanide made up each vaccine dose, which was injected subcutaneously together with topical imiquimod. All donors had newly diagnosed IDH1-mutant astrocytomas of WHO grade 3 or 4 that showed loss of nuclear ATRX. The samples were drawn from NOA16, a multicentre, single-arm, open-label phase I trial in Germany that tested a mutant IDH1 peptide vaccine in humans for the first time. Genomic DNA for TCRB sequencing was extracted from EDTA blood using the DNeasy Blood and Tissue Kit.

The library was obtained by the immunoSEQ multiplex PCR assay. Following the manufacturer's protocol, the hsTCRB Kit was used to amplify rearranged TCR beta chain sequences. Sequencing of TCRB libraries was carried out on an Illumina MiSeq. The authors' pipeline ran thus. The kit vendor's proprietary platform handled demultiplexing, trimming and gene mapping. The clones in this table, taken by TCRdb from immuneACCESS, are in-frame only. Not every clone is retained; where verified, under half of the shortfall comes from an unresolved V gene, and the cause of the rest is unknown. V and J calls and clone size are as listed in that table; D and trimming were resolved from the DNA. The table for this sample lists tens of thousands of clones; less than 80% of them were counted only once. The ten largest make up 7% to 9% of the sample.

The specimen comprised PBMCs, sampled from a glioma patient whose treatment included an IDH1 peptide vaccine. The sequence is built from TRBV7-7 and TRBJ2-1, and TRBD2 matches 7 of the central bases. This receptor was identified in a man aged 35-49 years with glioma. The DNA reads TGTGCCAGCAGCTTCGTAGCGGGTCCGGGCAATGAGCAGTTCTTC. Its product reads: CASSFVAGPGNEQFF.